This T cell receptor (beta chain) emerged from a study of cytomegalovirus exposure and HLA in healthy donors. General study findings and limits: A classifier reportedly called cytomegalovirus status with high sensitivity and specificity.

Amplification used 60 Vbeta primers and 13 Jbeta primers. Generated by immunoSEQ multiplex PCR, the TCRdb table keeps only in-frame clones and is missing some. Of over 150,000 clones listed, around 80% are singletons. In germline, CDR1 is SGDLS, CDR2 YYNGEE. The CDR3 has 15 amino acids. Trimming removed 4 bases from V and 8 bases from J; junction bases left unmatched: 10. As regards this clone: What it binds is not known.

This TCR was recovered from a man younger than 30 in good health and CMV-seronegative. The chain combines TRBV9 with TRBJ2-1, with TRBD1 matching over 9 bases. Sequencing used PBMCs. CDR3 loop: CASSPPQGAVYEQFF. CDR3 DNA: TGTGCCAGCAGCCCACCACAGGGGGCTGTGTATGAGCAGTTCTTC.